This TCR beta chain was sequenced during a study of molecular identifiers for immune sequencing clone quantification. Concerning this clonotype itself: Its target is unknown.

Sorting selected naive CD8 T cells with a CD8+CD4-CCR7+CD45RA+ phenotype. Broader study findings: Effector cells had over 98% of their molecules in clones above 20 RNA copies, while naive cells had under 1%.

In germline, CDR1 is SGDLS, CDR2 YYNGEE. This CDR3 is 16 amino acids long. V gave up 4 bases and J gave up 4 bases; unmatched junction bases: 7. Listed TCR primers, together with previously described methods, were used for the bulk TCR libraries. TCRdb re-derived calls from the PCR reads in MiXCR, one entry per CDR3 protein. The repertoire has about 640,000 distinct CDR3 sequences, nearly 20% of them found once; the top ten carry roughly 0.9%. The sequence derives from a human donor in good health. Some libraries in this study had Jurkat cell RNA spiked in. The sample comprised naive CD8+ T cells from blood, with Jurkat cell RNA spiked in. Subset here: FACS-sorted CD8+CD4-CCR7+CD45RA+ naive T cells. The chain links TRBV9 to TRBJ2-2, with TRBD1 matching over 10 bases. DNA for the CDR3: TGTGCCAGCAGCCACCGACAGGGGGCGTTCACCGGGGAGCTGTTTTTT. Translating gives CASSHRQGAFTGELFF.